This note documents a single TCR beta chain sequence. What it binds is unknown. This entry belongs to a study of cytomegalovirus exposure and HLA in healthy donors. The table came from immunoSEQ multiplex PCR; TCRdb's copy has only in-frame clones and leaves some out. The sample lists some 99,000 clones; around nine tenths were seen once. Notes on the study in general: High specificity and sensitivity for cytomegalovirus status were reported for the classifier. Testing in vitro showed a few CMV-associated chains specific for CMV antigens. That first-cohort TCR clusters tended to co-occur in the approximately 110 validation repertoires was found in a later analysis. According to the study, 160 or so TCR beta chains were cytomegalovirus-associated.

Sequenced sample: PBMCs. The source is a woman under 30 in good health and CMV-seronegative.

CDR3 DNA: TGTGCCAGCAACCACAGGGGGGCCTCTTATAATTCACCCCTCCACTTT. It specifies CASNHRGASYNSPLHF. V usage is TRBV11-2 and J usage is TRBJ1-6, with 8 bases matching TRBD1. The CDR3 totals 16 residues. The J segment lost 4 bases and the V segment lost 7 bases, leaving 9 bases of the junction unmatched. Per the germline V gene, CDR1 is SGHAT and CDR2 is FQNNGV.